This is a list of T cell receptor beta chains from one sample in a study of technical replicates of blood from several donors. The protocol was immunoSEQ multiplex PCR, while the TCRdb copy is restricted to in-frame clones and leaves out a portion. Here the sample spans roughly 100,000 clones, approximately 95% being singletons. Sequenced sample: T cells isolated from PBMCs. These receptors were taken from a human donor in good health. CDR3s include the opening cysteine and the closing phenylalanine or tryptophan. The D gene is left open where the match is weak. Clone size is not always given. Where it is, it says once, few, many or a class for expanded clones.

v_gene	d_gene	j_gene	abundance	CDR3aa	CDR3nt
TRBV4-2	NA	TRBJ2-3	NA	CASSRSGNTDTQYF	TGTGCCAGCAGCCGTTCGGGAAACACAGATACGCAGTATTTT
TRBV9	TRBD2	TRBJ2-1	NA	CASSVSLAGAHNEQFF	TGTGCCAGCAGCGTTTCGCTAGCGGGGGCTCACAATGAGCAGTTCTTC
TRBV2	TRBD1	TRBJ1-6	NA	CASILGRGLDSPLHF	TGTGCCAGCATCCTAGGAAGGGGGCTGGATTCACCCCTCCACTTT
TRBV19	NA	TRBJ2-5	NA	CASKITGYGETQYF	TGTGCCAGTAAAATCACAGGGTACGGGGAGACCCAGTACTTC
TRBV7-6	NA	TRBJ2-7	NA	CASSLAGSHSYEQYF	TGTGCCAGCAGCTTAGCGGGGAGCCACTCCTACGAGCAGTACTTC
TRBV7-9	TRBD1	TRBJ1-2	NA	CASSLLATGVAYGYTF	TGTGCCAGCAGCTTACTGGCGACAGGGGTAGCCTATGGCTACACCTTC
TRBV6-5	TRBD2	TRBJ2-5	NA	CASSLSGRAGETQYF	TGTGCCAGCAGTTTGAGCGGGAGGGCCGGGGAGACCCAGTACTTC
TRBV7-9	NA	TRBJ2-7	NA	CASSPVAGGDVYEQYF	TGTGCCAGCAGCCCCGTCGCTGGAGGGGACGTTTACGAGCAGTACTTC
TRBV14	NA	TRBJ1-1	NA	CASRPWGDTEAFF	TGTGCCAGCAGACCATGGGGGGACACTGAAGCTTTCTTT
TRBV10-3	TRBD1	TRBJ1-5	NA	CAISVGQEINQPQHF	TGTGCCATCAGTGTTGGACAGGAGATCAATCAGCCCCAGCATTTT
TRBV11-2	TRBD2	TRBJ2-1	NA	CASSLTQLSAGGKQFF	TGTGCCAGCAGCTTAACGCAATTGTCGGCGGGGGGGAAGCAGTTCTTC
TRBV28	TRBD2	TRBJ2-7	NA	CASRRLAGVSYEQYF	TGTGCCAGCAGACGCCTAGCGGGAGTATCCTACGAGCAGTACTTC
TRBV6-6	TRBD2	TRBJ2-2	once	CASSYGLAANTGELFF	TGTGCCAGCAGTTACGGGCTAGCGGCTAACACCGGGGAGCTGTTTTTT
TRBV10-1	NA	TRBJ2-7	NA	CASRHGQAPSYEQYF	TGCGCCAGCAGACATGGCCAGGCCCCGTCCTACGAGCAGTACTTC
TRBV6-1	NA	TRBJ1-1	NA	CASSERGGGGVDSTEAFF	TGTGCCAGCAGTGAACGCGGGGGAGGTGGGGTAGACAGCACTGAAGCTTTCTTT
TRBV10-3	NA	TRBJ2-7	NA	CAISDQVRGEQYF	TGTGCCATCAGTGACCAAGTCCGAGGCGAGCAGTACTTC
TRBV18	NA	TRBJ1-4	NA	CASSPFSLTTNEKLFF	TGTGCCAGCTCACCATTTTCGCTAACAACTAATGAAAAACTGTTTTTT
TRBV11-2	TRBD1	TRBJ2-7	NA	CASSPGGGQGYYEQYF	TGTGCCAGCAGCCCGGGGGGGGGACAGGGGTACTACGAGCAGTACTTC
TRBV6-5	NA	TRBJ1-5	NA	CASSYSGGNQPQHF	TGTGCCAGCAGTTACTCTGGGGGGAATCAGCCCCAGCATTTT
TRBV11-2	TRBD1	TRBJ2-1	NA	CASSLFRDRGVFAFF	TGTGCCAGCAGCTTATTCCGGGACAGGGGTGTGTTCGCGTTCTTC
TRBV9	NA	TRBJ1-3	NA	CASSASGASGNTIYF	TGTGCCAGCAGCGCTTCAGGGGCCTCTGGAAACACCATATATTTT
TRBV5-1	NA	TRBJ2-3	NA	CASSLAGEDTQYF	TGCGCCAGCAGCTTGGCCGGAGAAGATACGCAGTATTTT
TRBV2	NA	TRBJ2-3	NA	CASSGALPSTDTQYF	TGTGCCAGCAGTGGGGCCCTTCCCAGCACAGATACGCAGTATTTT
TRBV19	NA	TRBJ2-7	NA	CASRVGGGAHEQYF	TGTGCCAGTAGAGTCGGCGGCGGGGCCCACGAGCAGTACTTC
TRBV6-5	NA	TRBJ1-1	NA	CASRKERSTEAFF	TGTGCCAGCAGAAAGGAGAGGAGCACTGAAGCTTTCTTT
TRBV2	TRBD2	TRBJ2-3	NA	CASTHPGLAGGPDTQYF	TGTGCCAGCACCCACCCGGGACTAGCGGGAGGGCCAGATACGCAGTATTTT
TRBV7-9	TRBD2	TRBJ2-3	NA	CASSSGLAGAIDTQYF	TGTGCCAGCAGCTCCGGACTAGCGGGAGCAATAGATACGCAGTATTTT
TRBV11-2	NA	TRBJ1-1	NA	CASSLVAPGNTEAFF	TGTGCCAGCAGCTTGGTTGCCCCGGGGAACACTGAAGCTTTCTTT
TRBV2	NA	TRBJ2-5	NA	CASHPGETQYF	TGTGCCAGCCACCCGGGGGAGACCCAGTACTTC
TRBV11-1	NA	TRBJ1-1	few	CATGILNTEAFF	TGTGCCACGGGGATCCTGAACACTGAAGCTTTCTTT
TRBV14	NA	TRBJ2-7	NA	CASSQAGSRSYEQYF	TGTGCCAGCAGCCAAGCCGGGTCCCGATCCTACGAGCAGTACTTC
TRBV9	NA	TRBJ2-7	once	CASSVREGTGGDEQYF	TGTGCCAGCAGCGTGAGGGAGGGAACAGGGGGGGACGAGCAGTACTTC
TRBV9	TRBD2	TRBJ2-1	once	CASSVVREGGEQFF	TGTGCCAGCAGCGTAGTGCGGGAGGGCGGTGAGCAGTTCTTC
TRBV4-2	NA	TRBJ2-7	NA	CASSQDQVGEQYF	TGTGCCAGCAGCCAAGACCAGGTGGGCGAGCAGTACTTC
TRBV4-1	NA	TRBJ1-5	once	CASSQAVDQPQHF	TGCGCCAGCAGCCAAGCTGTAGATCAGCCCCAGCATTTT
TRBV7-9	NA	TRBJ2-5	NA	CASSTSGAQETQYF	TGTGCCAGCAGCACCTCAGGGGCCCAAGAGACCCAGTACTTC
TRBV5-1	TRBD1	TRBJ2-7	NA	CASSLNRGVGSYEQYF	TGCGCCAGCAGCTTGAACAGGGGTGTCGGTTCCTACGAGCAGTACTTC
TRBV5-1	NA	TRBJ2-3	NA	CASSFWGRDTQYF	TGCGCCAGCAGCTTTTGGGGGAGGGATACGCAGTATTTT
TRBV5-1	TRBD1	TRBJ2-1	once	CASSLEGTGLNEQFF	TGCGCCAGCAGCTTGGAGGGGACAGGGTTAAATGAGCAGTTCTTC
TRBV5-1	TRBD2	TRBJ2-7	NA	CASSDPGGLSYEQYF	TGCGCCAGCAGCGACCCGGGAGGGTTGTCCTACGAGCAGTACTTC
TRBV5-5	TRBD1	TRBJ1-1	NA	CASSLAWDRGAFF	TGTGCCAGCAGCTTGGCCTGGGACAGGGGGGCTTTCTTT
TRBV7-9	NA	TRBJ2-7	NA	CASSLREQQYF	TGTGCCAGCAGCTTACGAGAGCAGCAGTACTTC
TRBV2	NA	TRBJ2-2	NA	CGSSFSRGGSNTGELFF	TGTGGCAGCTCTTTTTCTAGGGGGGGCTCGAACACCGGGGAGCTGTTTTTT
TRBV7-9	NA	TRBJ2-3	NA	CASSPGLTTDTQYF	TGTGCCAGCAGCCCCGGACTAACCACAGATACGCAGTATTTT
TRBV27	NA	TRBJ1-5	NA	CASSLWGPGSNQPQHF	TGTGCCAGCAGTTTATGGGGGCCGGGGAGCAATCAGCCCCAGCATTTT
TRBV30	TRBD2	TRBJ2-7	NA	CAGSGGAYEQYF	TGTGCCGGATCGGGGGGGGCCTACGAGCAGTACTTC
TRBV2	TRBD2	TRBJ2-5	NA	CASSLIASGLETQYF	TGTGCCAGCAGCCTAATAGCTAGCGGCCTAGAGACCCAGTACTTC
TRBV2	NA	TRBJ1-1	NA	CASSYRMNTEAFF	TGTGCCAGCAGTTACAGGATGAACACTGAAGCTTTCTTT
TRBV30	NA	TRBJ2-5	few	CAWSSNQETQYF	TGTGCCTGGAGTAGCAACCAAGAGACCCAGTACTTC
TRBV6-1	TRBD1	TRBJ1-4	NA	CATRDGTANEKLFF	TGTGCCACCCGAGACGGGACAGCTAATGAAAAACTGTTTTTT
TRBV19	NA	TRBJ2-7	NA	CASSIDPGRDEQYF	TGTGCCAGTAGTATAGACCCCGGCAGGGACGAGCAGTACTTC
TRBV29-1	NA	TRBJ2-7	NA	CSVDQGIRDEQYF	TGCAGCGTTGATCAGGGAATTCGTGACGAGCAGTACTTC
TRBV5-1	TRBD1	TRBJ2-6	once	CASSLATGTIGANVLTF	TGCGCCAGCAGCTTGGCGACAGGGACCATCGGGGCCAACGTCCTGACTTTC
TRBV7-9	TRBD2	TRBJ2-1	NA	CASSAGLRSYNEQFF	TGTGCCAGCAGCGCGGGACTACGCTCCTACAATGAGCAGTTCTTC
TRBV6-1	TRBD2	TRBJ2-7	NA	CASSEWPSGGTYEQYF	TGTGCCAGCAGTGAGTGGCCTAGCGGGGGGACCTACGAGCAGTACTTC
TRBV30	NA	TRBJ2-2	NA	CAWNTGNEVAGELFF	TGTGCCTGGAACACAGGGAATGAGGTTGCCGGGGAGCTGTTTTTT
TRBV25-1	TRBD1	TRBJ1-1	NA	CASSDPGTGNTEAFF	TGTGCCAGCAGTGATCCGGGGACAGGGAACACTGAAGCTTTCTTT
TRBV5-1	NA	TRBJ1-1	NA	CASSLDERVAFF	TGCGCCAGCAGCTTGGATGAGCGGGTCGCTTTCTTT
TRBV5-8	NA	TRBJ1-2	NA	CASSLDILQYYGYTF	TGTGCCAGCAGCTTGGATATTCTCCAGTACTATGGCTACACCTTC